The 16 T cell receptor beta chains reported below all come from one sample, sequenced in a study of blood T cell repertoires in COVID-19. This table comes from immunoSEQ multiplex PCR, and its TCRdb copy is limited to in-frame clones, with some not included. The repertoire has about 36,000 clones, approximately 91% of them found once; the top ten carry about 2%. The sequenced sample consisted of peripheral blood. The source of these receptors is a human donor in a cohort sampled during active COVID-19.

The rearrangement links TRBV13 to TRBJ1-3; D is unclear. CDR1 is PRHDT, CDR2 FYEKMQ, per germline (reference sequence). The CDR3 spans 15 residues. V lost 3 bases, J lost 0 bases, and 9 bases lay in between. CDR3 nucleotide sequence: TGTGCCAGCAGCTTTGTACAGTTCTCTGGAAACACCATATATTTT. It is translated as CASSFVQFSGNTIYF.

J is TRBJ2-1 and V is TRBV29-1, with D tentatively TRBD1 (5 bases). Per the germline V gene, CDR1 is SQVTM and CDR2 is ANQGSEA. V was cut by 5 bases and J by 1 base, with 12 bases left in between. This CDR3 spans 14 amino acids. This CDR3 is CSVSNRISYNEQFF. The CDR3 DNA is TGCAGCGTTTCGAACAGGATATCCTACAATGAGCAGTTCTTC.

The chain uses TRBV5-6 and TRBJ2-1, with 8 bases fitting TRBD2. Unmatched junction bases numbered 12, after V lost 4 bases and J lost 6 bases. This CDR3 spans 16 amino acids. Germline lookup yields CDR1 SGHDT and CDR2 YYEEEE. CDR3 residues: CASSAWIAGKTNEQFF. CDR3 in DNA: TGTGCCAGCAGCGCTTGGATAGCGGGGAAGACCAATGAGCAGTTCTTC.

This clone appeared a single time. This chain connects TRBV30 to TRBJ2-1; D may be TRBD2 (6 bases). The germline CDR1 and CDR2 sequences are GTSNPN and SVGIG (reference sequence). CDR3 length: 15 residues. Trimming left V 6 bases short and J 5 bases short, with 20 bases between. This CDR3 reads CACPVGLARNNEQFF. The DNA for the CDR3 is TGTGCCTGCCCAGTGGGGCTAGCGAGGAACAATGAGCAGTTCTTC.

CDR3 in DNA: TGTGCCAGCAGCTTCACCGGGGTGGTCACAGATACGCAGTATTTT. It translates to CASSFTGVVTDTQYF. The J gene is TRBJ2-3, the V gene TRBV7-6; possible D gene TRBD2, 5 bases. Trimming took off 3 bases at V and 2 bases at J, with 12 bases between the two ends. The CDR3 consists of 15 residues. Germline CDR1 is SGHVS and CDR2 is FNYEAQ.

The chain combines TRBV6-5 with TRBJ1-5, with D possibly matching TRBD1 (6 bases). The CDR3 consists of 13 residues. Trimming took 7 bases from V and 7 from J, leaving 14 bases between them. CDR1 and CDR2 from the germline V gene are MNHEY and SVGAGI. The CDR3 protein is CASMDSNRQPQHF. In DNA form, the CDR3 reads TGTGCCAGCATGGACAGCAATAGGCAGCCCCAGCATTTT.

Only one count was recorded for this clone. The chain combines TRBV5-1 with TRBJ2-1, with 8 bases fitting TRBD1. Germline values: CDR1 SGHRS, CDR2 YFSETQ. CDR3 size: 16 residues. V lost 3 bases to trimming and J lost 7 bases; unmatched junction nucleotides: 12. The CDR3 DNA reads TGCGCCAGCAGCTCCGTTGTGGGGACAGGTTTGAATGAGCAGTTCTTC. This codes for CASSSVVGTGLNEQFF. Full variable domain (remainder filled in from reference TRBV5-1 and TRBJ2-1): KAGVTQTPRYLIKTRGQQVTLSCSPISGHRSVSWYQQTPGQGLQFLFEYFSETQRNKGNFPGRFSGRQFSNSRSEMNVSTLELGDSALYLCASSSVVGTGLNEQFFGPGTRLTVL.

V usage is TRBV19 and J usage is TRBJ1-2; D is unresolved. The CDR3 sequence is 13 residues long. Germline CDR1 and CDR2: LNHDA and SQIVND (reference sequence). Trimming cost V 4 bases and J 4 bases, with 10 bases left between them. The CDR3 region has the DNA TGTGCCAGTAGTACCGCAGGATCCTATGGCTACACCTTC. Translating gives CASSTAGSYGYTF.

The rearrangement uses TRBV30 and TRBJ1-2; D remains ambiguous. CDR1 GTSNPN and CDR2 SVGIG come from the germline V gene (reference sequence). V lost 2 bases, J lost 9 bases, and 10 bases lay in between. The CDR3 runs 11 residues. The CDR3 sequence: CAWSPRERYTF. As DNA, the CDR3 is TGTGCCTGGAGTCCCCGGGAACGCTACACCTTC.

The CDR3 sequence is CASSGQGPNTEAFF. DNA of the CDR3: TGTGCCAGCAGCGGACAGGGGCCGAACACTGAAGCTTTCTTT. V gene TRBV7-3 combines with J gene TRBJ1-1, with 9 bases identical to TRBD1. This CDR3 contains 14 residues. CDR1 and CDR2 (germline): SGHTA, FQGTGA. Losses at the gene ends were 5 bases for V and 1 base for J; bases not matched to a gene: 2. The complete variable domain, with remaining parts taken from reference TRBV7-3 and TRBJ1-1, reads GAGVSQTPSNKVTEKGKYVELRCDPISGHTALYWYRQSLGQGPEFLIYFQGTGAADDSGLPNDRFFAVRPEGSVSTLKIQRTERGDSAVYLCASSGQGPNTEAFFGQGTRLTVV.

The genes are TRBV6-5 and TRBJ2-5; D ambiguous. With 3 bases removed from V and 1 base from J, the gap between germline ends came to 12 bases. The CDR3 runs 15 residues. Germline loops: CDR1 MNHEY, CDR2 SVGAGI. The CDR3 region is CASSYLSPGQETQYF. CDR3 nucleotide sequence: TGTGCCAGCAGTTATCTGAGCCCCGGCCAAGAGACCCAGTACTTC.

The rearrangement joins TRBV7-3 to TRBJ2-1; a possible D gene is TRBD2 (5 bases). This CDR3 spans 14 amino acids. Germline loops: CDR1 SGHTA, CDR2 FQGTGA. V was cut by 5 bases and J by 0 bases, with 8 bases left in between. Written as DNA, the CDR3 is TGTGCCAGCAGCCCCAGCGGCTCCTACAATGAGCAGTTCTTC. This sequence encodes CASSPSGSYNEQFF. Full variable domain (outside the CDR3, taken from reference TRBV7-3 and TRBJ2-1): GAGVSQTPSNKVTEKGKYVELRCDPISGHTALYWYRQSLGQGPEFLIYFQGTGAADDSGLPNDRFFAVRPEGSVSTLKIQRTERGDSAVYLCASSPSGSYNEQFFGPGTRLTVL.

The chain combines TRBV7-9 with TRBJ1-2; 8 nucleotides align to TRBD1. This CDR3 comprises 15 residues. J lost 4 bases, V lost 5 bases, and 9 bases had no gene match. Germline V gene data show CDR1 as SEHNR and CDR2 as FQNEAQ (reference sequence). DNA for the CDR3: TGTGCCAGCAGCCTCGTCTCCAGGGGGCCCTATGGCTACACCTTC. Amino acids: CASSLVSRGPYGYTF.

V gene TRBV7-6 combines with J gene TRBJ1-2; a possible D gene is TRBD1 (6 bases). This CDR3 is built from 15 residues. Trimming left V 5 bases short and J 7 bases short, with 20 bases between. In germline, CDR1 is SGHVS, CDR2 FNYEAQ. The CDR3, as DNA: TGTGCCAGCAGCCCAGTGGGGGGGCAAGGGGGTGGCTACACCTTC. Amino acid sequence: CASSPVGGQGGGYTF.

Written as DNA, the CDR3 is TGTGCCAGTATAGCGGGGAAACGGACCATATATTTT. Translating it yields CASIAGKRTIYF. This chain uses TRBV19 with TRBJ1-3; no clear D. V was clipped by 7 bases and J by 10 bases, with 14 bases between them. This CDR3 region has 12 residues. Germline V CDR1 and CDR2: LNHDA, SQIVND (reference sequence).

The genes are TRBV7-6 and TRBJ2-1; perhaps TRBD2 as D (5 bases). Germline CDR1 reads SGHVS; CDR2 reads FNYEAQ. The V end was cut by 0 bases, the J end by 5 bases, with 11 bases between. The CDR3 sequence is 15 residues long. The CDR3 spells CASSLARAAHNEQFF. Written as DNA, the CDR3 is TGTGCCAGCAGCTTAGCGCGGGCGGCCCACAATGAGCAGTTCTTC.